This TCR beta chain stems from a study of CD8 T cells in Susac syndrome. Reverse transcription of roughly 0.5 to 1 ug RNA was performed with random hexamers. TCRdb processed the immunoSEQ multiplex PCR reads anew with MiXCR; each CDR3 protein has one entry. This table has about 200,000 distinct CDR3 sequences, around 93% appearing once. Germline CDR1 reads DFQATT; CDR2 reads SNEGSKA (reference sequence). The CDR3 sequence is 17 residues long. Losses at the gene ends were 4 bases for V and 5 bases for J; bases not matched to a gene: 14. This clonotype has only one observation. The V gene is TRBV20-1, the J gene TRBJ2-1; 10 bases map to TRBD2. This clonotype was sampled from a human donor with multiple sclerosis. Sequenced input: CD4+ T cells from PBMCs. The CDR3 loop reads CSATRSSGGALDNEQFF. CDR3 in DNA: TGCAGTGCTACAAGGTCCAGCGGGGGGGCGCTTGACAATGAGCAGTTCTTC.